The 7 T cell receptor beta chains presented below share a single source sample, sequenced in a study of shared clonotypes between healthy human individuals. The repertoire was sequenced with immunoSEQ multiplex PCR; TCRdb's copy has only in-frame clones and lacks some. The sample lists 600,000 to 700,000 clones, approximately 73% occurring once. Input material: memory CD4+ T cells sorted from blood. As for subset: CD45RA-negative fraction. These receptors were collected from a woman in her thirties in good health.

This clone was picked up one time. CDR3: CASSPDRDGQPQHF. CDR3 DNA: TGTGCCAGCAGTCCCGACAGGGATGGTCAGCCCCAGCATTTT. The chain links TRBV27 to TRBJ1-5; 7 bases map to TRBD1. In germline, CDR1 is MNHEY, CDR2 SMNVEV (reference sequence). This CDR3 comprises 14 residues. J gave up 6 bases and V 5 bases, and 7 bases lay outside the gene matches.

The V call is TRBV7-2, the J call TRBJ1-5, with 8 bases matching TRBD1. Germline trimming cut 5 bases from V and 0 bases from J; bases unmatched to any gene: 6. Germline V CDR1 and CDR2: SGHTA, FQGNSA. This CDR3 is built from 16 residues. CDR3 sequence: CASSPTGGYSNQPQHF. CDR3 sequence (DNA): TGTGCCAGCAGCCCTACAGGGGGGTATAGCAATCAGCCCCAGCATTTT.

This chain links TRBV15 with TRBJ2-5, with TRBD2 identical over 10 bases. The trim removed 1 base at V and 5 bases at J, leaving 10 bases unmatched. CDR1 is LNHNV, CDR2 YYDKDF, per germline (reference sequence). The CDR3 is made up of 17 amino acids. The CDR3 reads CATSRVASGSSRETQYF. CDR3 in DNA: TGTGCCACCAGCAGAGTGGCTAGCGGGAGTTCGCGGGAGACCCAGTACTTC.

The CDR3: CASSLEKGAQTF. Here the CDR3 DNA reads TGTGCCAGCAGCTTAGAGAAGGGGGCGCAAACCTTC. The chain couples TRBV13 to TRBJ1-2; TRBD1 matches at 7 bases. CDR1 is PRHDT and CDR2 is FYEKMQ in the germline V gene (reference sequence). V shed 1 base, J shed 14 bases, and the junction held 7 bases outside the gene matches. This CDR3 contains 12 residues.

In regard to this clone: A much more abundant neighbour one base away suggests this may be a read error. Other nucleotide sequences from this sample produce the same CDR3. CDR3 amino acids: CASSPGTAQETQYF. The DNA of the CDR3 is TGCGCCAGCAGCCCTGGGACAGCGCAAGAGACCCAGTACTTC. The chain combines TRBV5-1 with TRBJ2-5, with 7 bases fitting TRBD1. CDR3 length: 14 residues. Germline V gene sequence: CDR1 SGHRS, CDR2 YFSETQ. V shed 4 bases, J shed 2 bases, and the junction held 5 bases outside the gene matches.

Points on this clone: This may stem from a read error, because a much larger clone lies one nucleotide away. The same CDR3 arises from other DNA sequences in this sample as well. The V call is TRBV5-1, the J call TRBJ2-1, with 9 nucleotides matching TRBD2. There are 15 residues in the CDR3. Germline CDR1 is SGHRS and CDR2 is YFSETQ. J gave up 4 bases and V 2 bases, and 4 bases lay outside the gene matches. CDR3 bases: TGCGCCAGCAGCTTTTCTAGCGGGGCGTACAATGAGCAGTTCTTC. Translated, it gives CASSFSSGAYNEQFF.

A few counts support this clone. The chain links TRBV4-1 to TRBJ2-2; unclear D gene. V was cut by 0 bases and J by 6 bases, with 14 bases left in between. This CDR3 is 16 amino acids long. The germline gives CDR1 MGHRA, CDR2 YSYEKL. DNA of the CDR3: TGCGCCAGCAGCCAAGATCGTTACTTCCAAGCCGGGGAGCTGTTTTTT. Translation gives CASSQDRYFQAGELFF.